This passage covers 32 T cell receptor beta chains from one sample sequenced in a study of cytomegalovirus exposure and HLA in healthy donors. The PCR had 60 Vbeta and 13 Jbeta primers. Produced via immunoSEQ multiplex PCR; TCRdb's table is partial and in-frame only. The repertoire holds about 140,000 clones, with around 80% as singletons. Sequencing used PBMCs. The source of these receptors is a man aged 25 to 45 in good health and CMV-seronegative.

Remarks on this clone: Sequence at one end of the junction differs from germline and may be a read error. The V and J genes are TRBV10-2 and TRBJ1-5; D might be TRBD1 (6 bases). Germline V gives CDR1 WSHSY, CDR2 SAAADI. CDR3 length: 14 amino acids. The CDR3 protein is CASRPGHSNQPQNF. DNA of the CDR3: TGCGCCAGCAGACCGGGACATAGCAATCAGCCCCAGAATTTT.

The chain uses TRBV27 and TRBJ2-1; D may be TRBD2 (6 bases). The CDR3 runs to 16 residues. Trimming pared 6 bases from V and 7 bases from J, leaving 22 bases between. Looked up from germline, CDR1 is MNHEY and CDR2 is SMNVEV (reference sequence). CDR3 sequence reads: CASSGRLSPNPNEQFF. DNA of the CDR3: TGTGCCAGCAGCGGGAGACTCTCCCCGAACCCTAATGAGCAGTTCTTC.

This chain links TRBV28 with TRBJ2-5, with unresolved D. Between the trimmed V and J ends, which lost 8 bases and 0 bases, there was a span of 13 bases. CDR3 length equals 14 residues. The V gene's germline CDR1 is MDHEN and CDR2 SYDVKM. CDR3 nucleotides: TGTGCCAGCGGATCACGACACGACCAAGAGACCCAGTACTTC. Protein sequence: CASGSRHDQETQYF.

The CDR3 nucleotides read TGTGCCAGCAGCTTAGACTCGTCCGGCTATGGCTACACCTTC. The encoded protein is CASSLDSSGYGYTF. The genes are TRBV7-2 and TRBJ1-2; D unclear. Germline CDR1 is SGHTA and CDR2 is FQGNSA. The CDR3 length is 14 residues. V lost 1 base, J lost 4 bases, and 10 bases lay in between.

This chain connects TRBV27 to TRBJ2-3; 15 bases agree with TRBD2. Trimming at V came to 6 bases and at J to 8 bases, leaving 30 bases not matched to a gene. The germline V gene encodes CDR1 MNHEY and CDR2 SMNVEV (reference sequence). The CDR3 runs to 23 residues. In nucleotides, the CDR3 is TGTGCCAGCAGCCATGCTCTCCCGACGGGGGGGACTAGCGGGAGGCTCCTTCCCGGTACGCAGTATTTT. Encoded protein: CASSHALPTGGTSGRLLPGTQYF.

This chain joins TRBV27 and TRBJ2-7; tentative D call: TRBD2 (6 bases). V shed 2 bases and J shed 0 bases, with 11 bases lying between them. This CDR3 region has 15 residues. The germline V gene has CDR1 MNHEY and CDR2 SMNVEV (reference sequence). The CDR3 loop reads CASSLRGAGSYEQYF. DNA of the CDR3: TGTGCCAGCAGTTTAAGGGGAGCGGGCTCCTACGAGCAGTACTTC.

The chain links TRBV15 to TRBJ2-1; 9 positions match TRBD2. The CDR3 covers 21 residues. Trimming cost V 3 bases and J 4 bases; bases outside gene matches: 22. CDR1 LNHNV and CDR2 YYDKDF come from the germline V gene (reference sequence). CDR3 protein: CATSSPRGAGGTRLIYNEQFF. The CDR3, as DNA: TGTGCCACCAGCAGTCCCCGAGGGGCGGGGGGGACCCGACTTATTTACAATGAGCAGTTCTTC. Drawing the rest from reference TRBV15 and TRBJ2-1, the complete variable domain is DAMVIQNPRYQVTQFGKPVTLSCSQTLNHNVMYWYQQKSSQAPKLLFHYYDKDFNNEADTPDNFQSRRPNTSFCFLDIRSPGLGDTAMYLCATSSPRGAGGTRLIYNEQFFGPGTRLTVL.

The chain recombines TRBV6-1 with TRBJ1-3; no clear D. CDR1 is MNHNS, CDR2 SASEGT, per germline. The CDR3 is made up of 14 amino acids. V shed 4 bases and J shed 0 bases, with 7 bases lying between them. The DNA of the CDR3 is TGTGCCAGCAGTGGCAGCGTCTCTGGAAACACCATATATTTT. It encodes CASSGSVSGNTIYF.

The table lists this clone with a few counts. The chain is built from TRBV18 and TRBJ1-1; possible D gene TRBD1, 5 bases. V shed 6 bases and J shed 0 bases, with 8 bases lying between them. CDR1 and CDR2 (germline): KGHSH, LQKENI. This CDR3 has 13 amino acids. CDR3 in amino acids: CASSAGLNTEAFF. CDR3 in DNA: TGTGCCAGCTCCGCAGGGTTGAACACTGAAGCTTTCTTT.

The chain combines TRBV10-2 with TRBJ2-7, with TRBD2 matching over 14 bases. The CDR3 has 17 residues. J was trimmed by 6 bases and V by 7 bases; bases with no gene match: 14. Germline V CDR1 and CDR2: WSHSY, SAAADI. The CDR3 loop is CASMGLAGVQTGGEQYF. CDR3 nucleotides: TGCGCCAGCATGGGACTAGCGGGGGTACAGACGGGAGGCGAGCAGTACTTC.

The chain employs TRBV15 and TRBJ2-3, with D hard to call. V shed 8 bases and J shed 2 bases, with 17 bases lying between them. Germline CDR1 and CDR2: LNHNV and YYDKDF (reference sequence). The CDR3 has 15 amino acids. As DNA, the CDR3 is TGTGCCACCTGCCGAGCACAGCCCTACACAGATACGCAGTATTTT. This encodes CATCRAQPYTDTQYF.

The V call is TRBV6-5, the J call TRBJ2-7, with a tentative D call TRBD1 (6 bases). Germline values: CDR1 MNHEY, CDR2 SVGAGI. Trimming cost V 6 bases and J 4 bases, with 13 bases left between them. The CDR3 spans 13 residues. The CDR3 reads CASSRDTGYEQYF. CDR3 in DNA: TGTGCCAGCAGCCGGGACACTGGTTACGAGCAGTACTTC.

The chain links TRBV9 to TRBJ1-2; TRBD1 matches 10 bases. The CDR3 consists of 15 residues. The germline CDR1 and CDR2 sequences are SGDLS and YYNGEE. V was clipped by 7 bases and J by 2 bases; unmatched bases: 8. CDR3 DNA sequence: TGTGCCAGCGGAATGGGGGACAGGGGAAACTATGGCTACACCTTC. Residues: CASGMGDRGNYGYTF.

This chain links TRBV7-7 with TRBJ2-1; 8 bases are shared with TRBD1. J was trimmed by 5 bases and V by 3 bases; bases with no gene match: 3. This CDR3 spans 14 amino acids. The V gene's germline CDR1 is SSHAT and CDR2 FNYEAQ (reference sequence). The CDR3 reads CASSLGQANNEQFF. DNA of the CDR3: TGTGCCAGCAGCTTGGGACAGGCGAACAATGAGCAGTTCTTC.

The chain employs TRBV28 and TRBJ2-5; TRBD1 aligns across 10 bases. Germline assignment: CDR1 MDHEN and CDR2 SYDVKM. CDR3 length: 15 residues. After removal of 3 bases from V and 5 bases from J, the junction contained 6 bases not matched to a gene. DNA of the CDR3: TGTGCCAGCAGTTTTGAGACAGGGGGCTATGAGACCCAGTACTTC. It yields the protein CASSFETGGYETQYF.

The chain carries TRBV19 and TRBJ2-7, with D perhaps TRBD1 (6 bases). Per the germline V gene, CDR1 is LNHDA and CDR2 is SQIVND (reference sequence). V was pared by 4 bases and J by 4 bases, with 14 bases between. CDR3 size: 14 residues. CDR3 DNA sequence: TGTGCCAGTAGTACAAGACAGGTGGGATACGAGCAGTACTTC. It specifies CASSTRQVGYEQYF.

This sequence joins TRBV7-6 and TRBJ2-7; the D gene is possibly TRBD2 (5 bases). The V end was cut by 1 base, the J end by 4 bases, with 11 bases between. This CDR3 contains 14 residues. CDR1 SGHVS and CDR2 FNYEAQ come from the germline V gene. The CDR3: CASSLVPGEYEQYF. CDR3 in DNA: TGTGCCAGCAGCTTAGTGCCTGGGGAGTACGAGCAGTACTTC. The complete variable domain, with remaining parts taken from reference TRBV7-6 and TRBJ2-7, reads GAGVSQSPRYKVTKRGQDVALRCDPISGHVSLYWYRQALGQGPEFLTYFNYEAQQDKSGLPNDRFSAERPEGSISTLTIQRTEQRDSAMYRCASSLVPGEYEQYFGPGTRLTVT.

V is TRBV19 and J is TRBJ2-5; 9 bases fit TRBD1. The CDR3 totals 13 residues. Germline V gene data show CDR1 as LNHDA and CDR2 as SQIVND (reference sequence). The J segment lost 4 bases and the V segment lost 8 bases, leaving 5 bases of the junction unmatched. CDR3 sequence (DNA): TGTGCCAGTTTACCACAGGGGGCAGAGACCCAGTACTTC. It yields the protein CASLPQGAETQYF.

This chain links TRBV5-1 with TRBJ2-1, with 8 bases aligning to TRBD2. This CDR3 is 15 amino acids long. From germline, CDR1 is SGHRS and CDR2 YFSETQ. The J segment lost 4 bases and the V segment lost 2 bases, leaving 5 bases of the junction unmatched. The CDR3 spells CASSFGRAPYNEQFF. DNA of the CDR3: TGCGCCAGCAGCTTCGGGAGGGCCCCTTACAATGAGCAGTTCTTC.

The genes are TRBV28 and TRBJ2-7; D not certain. This CDR3 has 14 amino acids. Germline values: CDR1 MDHEN, CDR2 SYDVKM. Trimming pared 3 bases from V and 3 bases from J, leaving 12 bases between. The CDR3 sequence is CASSFVSLNYEQYF. Here the CDR3 DNA reads TGTGCCAGCAGTTTCGTGAGTCTAAACTACGAGCAGTACTTC.

This chain joins TRBV5-1 and TRBJ1-4, with 7 bases aligning to TRBD1. With 5 bases clipped from V and 4 bases from J, the junction kept 5 bases outside the gene matches. Germline V gene data show CDR1 as SGHRS and CDR2 as YFSETQ. The CDR3 runs to 14 residues. CDR3: CASRIGGFNEKLFF. The DNA of the CDR3 is TGCGCCAGCAGGATAGGGGGCTTTAATGAAAAACTGTTTTTT.

This clone has a handful of counts. The chain combines TRBV5-4 with TRBJ2-1; D is uncertain. CDR1 and CDR2 from the germline V gene are SGHNT and YYREEE (reference sequence). This CDR3 is built from 13 residues. V was trimmed by 0 bases and J by 6 bases, leaving 7 bases between them. CDR3 sequence (DNA): TGTGCCAGCAGCTTGGAGAGGAGCAATGAGCAGTTCTTC. As protein: CASSLERSNEQFF.

The V gene is TRBV7-2, the J gene TRBJ2-7, with D maybe TRBD2 (6 bases). Germline V CDR1 and CDR2: SGHTA, FQGNSA. The CDR3 totals 15 residues. The ends were cut back, 5 bases at V and 0 bases at J, with 14 bases in the middle. The DNA of the CDR3 is TGTGCCAGCAGCCAGGAGGGAAGTTCCTCCTACGAGCAGTACTTC. Translating gives CASSQEGSSSYEQYF.

This clone occurred once. The chain has TRBV15 and TRBJ1-2, with TRBD1 as a possible D gene (6 bases). The germline gives CDR1 LNHNV, CDR2 YYDKDF (reference sequence). CDR3 length: 15 residues. The germline V and J ends were trimmed by 0 bases and 9 bases, with 17 bases remaining between them. The CDR3 here is CATSRDPGHGYSYTF. The CDR3 DNA is TGTGCCACCAGCAGAGATCCGGGACATGGCTACAGCTACACCTTC.

The chain joins TRBV2 to TRBJ2-7; 8 nucleotides line up with TRBD1. The germline CDR1 and CDR2 sequences are SNHLY and FYNNEI. V dropped 3 bases and J dropped 1; count of bases not matched to a gene: 5. The CDR3 is made up of 15 amino acids. The CDR3 is CASSEGQAKSYEQYF. Here the CDR3 DNA reads TGTGCCAGCAGTGAGGGACAGGCAAAATCCTACGAGCAGTACTTC.

This chain joins TRBV28 and TRBJ1-5; 8 nucleotides align to TRBD1. CDR3 size: 14 residues. Germline V gene data show CDR1 as MDHEN and CDR2 as SYDVKM. V shed 6 bases, J shed 6 bases, and the junction held 7 bases outside the gene matches. CDR3 DNA sequence: TGTGCCAGCAGCCGGACAGGGAGTGTTCAGCCCCAGCATTTT. Its protein is CASSRTGSVQPQHF.

The chain combines TRBV27 with TRBJ2-5, with 9 bases matching TRBD2. Per the germline V gene, CDR1 is MNHEY and CDR2 is SMNVEV (reference sequence). The CDR3 is 16 residues long. Trimming at V came to 4 bases and at J to 4 bases, leaving 10 bases not matched to a gene. The CDR3 DNA is TGTGCCAGCAGTTCCTCTAGCGGGGTCTTAAGAGAGACCCAGTACTTC. Translated: CASSSSSGVLRETQYF.

V and J are TRBV19 and TRBJ2-3; tentative D call: TRBD2 (6 bases). Germline V lookup: CDR1 LNHDA, CDR2 SQIVND (reference sequence). The CDR3 sequence is 15 residues long. The germline V and J ends were trimmed by 3 bases and 5 bases, with 15 bases remaining between them. Written as DNA, the CDR3 is TGTGCCAGTAGTATTCGGGAGCCCCTCAGAGATACGCAGTATTTT. This encodes CASSIREPLRDTQYF. Looking up the rest from reference TRBV19 and TRBJ2-3 gives the full variable domain: DGGITQSPKYLFRKEGQNVTLSCEQNLNHDAMYWYRQDPGQGLRLIYYSQIVNDFQKGDIAEGYSVSREKKESFPLTVTSAQKNPTAFYLCASSIREPLRDTQYFGPGTRLTVL.

J is TRBJ2-3 and V is TRBV27; 10 bases match TRBD2. CDR1 is MNHEY, CDR2 SMNVEV, per germline (reference sequence). The CDR3 is 16 residues long. The V and J ends lost 7 bases and 4 bases, in that order; junction bases with no gene match: 11. In DNA form, the CDR3 reads TGTGCCAGCACCCCCGGGGCTAGCGGGAGTGCAGATACGCAGTATTTT. Its translation is CASTPGASGSADTQYF.

For this clone: Relative to the germline gene, one junction end is altered; a read error may explain this. The J gene is TRBJ1-2, the V gene TRBV6-5; D is unresolved. This CDR3 spans 14 amino acids. CDR1 and CDR2 from the germline V gene are MNHEY and SVGAGI. CDR3 in amino acids: CASSIASFNYGYPF. The CDR3 DNA reads TGTGCCAGCAGTATAGCTAGTTTTAACTATGGCTACCCCTTC.

The rearrangement joins TRBV28 to TRBJ2-7, with TRBD2 matching over 9 bases. Germline CDR1 is MDHEN and CDR2 is SYDVKM. V shed 5 bases, J shed 4 bases, and the junction held 6 bases outside the gene matches. The CDR3 is 14 amino acids. CDR3: CASSTSGFIYEQYF. In nucleotides, the CDR3 is TGTGCCAGCAGTACTAGCGGGTTTATATACGAGCAGTACTTC.

The genes are TRBV18 and TRBJ1-1; 9 bases line up with TRBD1. The CDR3 sequence is 14 residues long. Germline V gives CDR1 KGHSH, CDR2 LQKENI. V dropped 4 bases and J dropped 3; count of bases not matched to a gene: 3. The CDR3 loop reads CASSLRTGDTEAFF. The CDR3 DNA reads TGTGCCAGCTCACTCCGGACAGGGGACACTGAAGCTTTCTTT.